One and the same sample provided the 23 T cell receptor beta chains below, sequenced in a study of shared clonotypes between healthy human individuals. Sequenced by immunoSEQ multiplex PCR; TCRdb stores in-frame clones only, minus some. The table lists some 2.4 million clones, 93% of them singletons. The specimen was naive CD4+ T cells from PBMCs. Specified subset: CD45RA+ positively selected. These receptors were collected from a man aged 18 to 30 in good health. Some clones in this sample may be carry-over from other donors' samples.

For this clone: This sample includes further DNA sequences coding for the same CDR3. The CDR3 is CSVGEYEQYF. The DNA of the CDR3 is TGCAGCGTCGGGGAATACGAGCAGTACTTC. The chain joins TRBV29-1 to TRBJ2-7; perhaps TRBD2 as D (5 bases). The length of the CDR3 is 10 residues. Trimming removed 6 bases from V and 4 bases from J, with 7 bases in between. Germline V gene lookup returns CDR1 SQVTM and CDR2 ANQGSEA.

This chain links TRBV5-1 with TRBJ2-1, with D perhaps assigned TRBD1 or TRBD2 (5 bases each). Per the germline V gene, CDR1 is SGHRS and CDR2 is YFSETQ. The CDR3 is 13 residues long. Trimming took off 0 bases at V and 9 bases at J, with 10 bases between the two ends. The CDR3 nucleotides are TGCGCCAGCAGCTTGGGGGGACGCGGTGAGCAGTTCTTC. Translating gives CASSLGGRGEQFF.

CDR3 in amino acids: CSVDAGIHEQYF. CDR3 bases: TGCAGCGTGGACGCAGGGATCCACGAGCAGTACTTC. The J gene is TRBJ2-7, the V gene TRBV29-1, with a possible D match to TRBD1 (5 bases). The ends were cut back, 6 bases at V and 5 bases at J, with 14 bases in the middle. Per the germline V gene, CDR1 is SQVTM and CDR2 is ANQGSEA. The CDR3 loop spans 12 amino acids.

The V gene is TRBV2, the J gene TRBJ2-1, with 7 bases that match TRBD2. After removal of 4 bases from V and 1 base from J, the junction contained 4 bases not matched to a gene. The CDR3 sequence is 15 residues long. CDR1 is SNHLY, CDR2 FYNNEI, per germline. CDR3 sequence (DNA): TGTGCCAGCAGTGCAGTAGCGGGTTCCTACAATGAGCAGTTCTTC. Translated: CASSAVAGSYNEQFF.

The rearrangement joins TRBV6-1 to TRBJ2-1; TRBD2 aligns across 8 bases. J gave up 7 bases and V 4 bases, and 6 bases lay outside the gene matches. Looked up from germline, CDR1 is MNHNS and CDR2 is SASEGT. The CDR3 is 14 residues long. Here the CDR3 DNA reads TGTGCCAGCAGTGTTCCTAGCGGGTTAAATGAGCAGTTCTTC. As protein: CASSVPSGLNEQFF.

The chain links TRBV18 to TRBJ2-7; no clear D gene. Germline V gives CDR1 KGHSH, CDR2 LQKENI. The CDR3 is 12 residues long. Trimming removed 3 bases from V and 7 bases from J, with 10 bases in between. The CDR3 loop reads CASSPAVGEQYF. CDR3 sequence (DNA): TGTGCCAGCTCACCGGCCGTAGGAGAGCAGTACTTC.

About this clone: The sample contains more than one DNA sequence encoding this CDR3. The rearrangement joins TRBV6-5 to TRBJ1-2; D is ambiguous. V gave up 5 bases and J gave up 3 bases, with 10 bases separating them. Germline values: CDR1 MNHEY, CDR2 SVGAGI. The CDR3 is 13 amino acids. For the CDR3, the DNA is TGTGCCAGCAGTCCCCGAGAGGACTATGGCTACACCTTC. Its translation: CASSPREDYGYTF.

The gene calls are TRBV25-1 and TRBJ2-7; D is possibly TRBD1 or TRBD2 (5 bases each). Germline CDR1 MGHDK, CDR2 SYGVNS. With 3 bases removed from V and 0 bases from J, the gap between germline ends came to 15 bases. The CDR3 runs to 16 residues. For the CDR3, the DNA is TGTGCCAGCAGTGAGCCGACGGGGCTCAGCTCCTACGAGCAGTACTTC. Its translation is CASSEPTGLSSYEQYF.

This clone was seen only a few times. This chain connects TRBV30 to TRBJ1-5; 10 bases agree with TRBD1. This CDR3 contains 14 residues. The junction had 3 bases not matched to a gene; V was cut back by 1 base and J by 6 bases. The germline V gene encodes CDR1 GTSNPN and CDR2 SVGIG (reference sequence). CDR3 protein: CAWSGDRGGQPQHF. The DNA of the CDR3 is TGTGCCTGGAGTGGGGACAGGGGAGGTCAGCCCCAGCATTTT. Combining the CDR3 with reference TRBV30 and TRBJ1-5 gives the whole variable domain SQTIHQWPATLVQPVGSPLSLECTVEGTSNPNLYWYRQAAGRGLQLLFYSVGIGQISSEVPQNLSASRPQDRQFILSSKKLLLSDSGFYLCAWSGDRGGQPQHFGDGTRLSIL.

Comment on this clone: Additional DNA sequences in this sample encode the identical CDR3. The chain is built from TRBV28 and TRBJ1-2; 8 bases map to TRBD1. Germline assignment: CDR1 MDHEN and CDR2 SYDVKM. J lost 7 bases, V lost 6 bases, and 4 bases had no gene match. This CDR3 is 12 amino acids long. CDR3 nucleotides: TGTGCCAGCAGCCGAGGACAGGGTGGCTACACCTTC. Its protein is CASSRGQGGYTF.

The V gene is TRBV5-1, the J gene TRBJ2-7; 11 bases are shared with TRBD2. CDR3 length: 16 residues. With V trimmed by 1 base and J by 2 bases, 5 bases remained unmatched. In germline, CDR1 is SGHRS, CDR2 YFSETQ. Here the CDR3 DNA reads TGCGCCAGCAGCTTGATTACTAGCGGGAGCCCCTACGAGCAGTACTTC. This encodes CASSLITSGSPYEQYF. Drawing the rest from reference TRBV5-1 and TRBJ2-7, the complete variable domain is KAGVTQTPRYLIKTRGQQVTLSCSPISGHRSVSWYQQTPGQGLQFLFEYFSETQRNKGNFPGRFSGRQFSNSRSEMNVSTLELGDSALYLCASSLITSGSPYEQYFGPGTRLTVT.

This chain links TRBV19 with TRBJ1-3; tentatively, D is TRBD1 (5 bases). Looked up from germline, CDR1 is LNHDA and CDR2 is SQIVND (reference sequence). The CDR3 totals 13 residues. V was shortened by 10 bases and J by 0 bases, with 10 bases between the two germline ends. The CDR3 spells CAIEDNSGNTIYF. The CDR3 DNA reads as TGTGCCATTGAGGACAACTCTGGAAACACCATATATTTT.

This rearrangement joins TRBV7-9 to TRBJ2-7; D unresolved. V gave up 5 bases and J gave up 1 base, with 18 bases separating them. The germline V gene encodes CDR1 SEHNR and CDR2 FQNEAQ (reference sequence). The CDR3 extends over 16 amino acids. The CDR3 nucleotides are TGTGCCAGCAGCCCACAGCCGCTGGTCGGATCCTACGAGCAGTACTTC. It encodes CASSPQPLVGSYEQYF.

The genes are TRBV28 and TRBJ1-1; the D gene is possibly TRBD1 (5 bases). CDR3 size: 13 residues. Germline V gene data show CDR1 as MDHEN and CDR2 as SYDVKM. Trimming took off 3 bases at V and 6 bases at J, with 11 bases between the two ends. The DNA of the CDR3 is TGTGCCAGCAGTTTCGTGGACACTCCTGAAGCTTTCTTT. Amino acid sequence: CASSFVDTPEAFF.

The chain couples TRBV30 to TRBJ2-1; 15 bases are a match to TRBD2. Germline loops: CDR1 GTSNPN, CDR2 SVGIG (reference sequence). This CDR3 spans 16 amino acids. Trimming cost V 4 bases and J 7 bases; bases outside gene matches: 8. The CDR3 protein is CAWTRTSGRALNEQFF. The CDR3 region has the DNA TGTGCCTGGACAAGGACTAGCGGGAGGGCTTTGAATGAGCAGTTCTTC.

The DNA of the CDR3 is TGCGCCAGCAGCCCAGGACAGCCCGACCTGGGTGGCTACACCTTC. Its protein product is CASSPGQPDLGGYTF. The chain has TRBV5-1 and TRBJ1-2; TRBD1 is a possible D gene (6 bases). The V gene's germline CDR1 is SGHRS and CDR2 YFSETQ. Trimming took off 4 bases at V and 7 bases at J, with 20 bases between the two ends. The CDR3 has 15 amino acids.

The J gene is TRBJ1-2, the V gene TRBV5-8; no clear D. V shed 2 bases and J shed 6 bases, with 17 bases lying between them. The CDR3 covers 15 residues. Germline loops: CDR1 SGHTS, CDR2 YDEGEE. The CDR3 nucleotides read TGTGCCAGCAGCTTAAGGCAGTGGTCCTCGGATGGCTACACCTTC. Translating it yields CASSLRQWSSDGYTF.

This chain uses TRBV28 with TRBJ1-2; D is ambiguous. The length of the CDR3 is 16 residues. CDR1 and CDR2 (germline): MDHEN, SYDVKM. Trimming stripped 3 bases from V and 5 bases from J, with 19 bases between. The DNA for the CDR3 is TGTGCCAGCAGTTTTAGGCGGGCAGCCTTACCATATGGCTACACCTTC. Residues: CASSFRRAALPYGYTF.

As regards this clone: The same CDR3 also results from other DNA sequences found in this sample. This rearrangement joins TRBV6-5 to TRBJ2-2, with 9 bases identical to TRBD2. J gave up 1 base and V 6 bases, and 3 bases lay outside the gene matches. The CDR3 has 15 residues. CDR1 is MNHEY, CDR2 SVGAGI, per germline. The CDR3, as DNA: TGTGCCAGCAGAAAAGCGGGAGGGAACACCGGGGAGCTGTTTTTT. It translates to CASRKAGGNTGELFF.

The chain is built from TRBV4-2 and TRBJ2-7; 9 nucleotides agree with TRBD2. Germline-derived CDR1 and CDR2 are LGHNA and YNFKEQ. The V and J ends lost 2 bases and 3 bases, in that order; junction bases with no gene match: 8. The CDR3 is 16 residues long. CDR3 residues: CASSQRTSVKLYEQYF. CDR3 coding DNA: TGTGCCAGCAGCCAACGGACTAGCGTAAAGCTCTACGAGCAGTACTTC.

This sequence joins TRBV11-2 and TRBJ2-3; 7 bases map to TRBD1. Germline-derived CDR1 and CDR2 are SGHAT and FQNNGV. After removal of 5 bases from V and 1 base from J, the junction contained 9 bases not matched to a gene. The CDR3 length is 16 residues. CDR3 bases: TGTGCCAGCAGCCAGGGGGTGGACCCACGCACAGATACGCAGTATTTT. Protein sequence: CASSQGVDPRTDTQYF. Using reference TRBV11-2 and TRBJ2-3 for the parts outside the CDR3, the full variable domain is EAGVAQSPRYKIIEKRQSVAFWCNPISGHATLYWYQQILGQGPKLLIQFQNNGVVDDSQLPKDRFSAERLKGVDSTLKIQPAKLEDSAVYLCASSQGVDPRTDTQYFGPGTRLTVL.

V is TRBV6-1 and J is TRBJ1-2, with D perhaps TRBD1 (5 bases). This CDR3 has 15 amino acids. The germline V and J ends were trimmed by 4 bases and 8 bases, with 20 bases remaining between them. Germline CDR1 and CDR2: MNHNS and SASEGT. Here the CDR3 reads CASSGGSTIRGGYTF. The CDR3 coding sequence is TGTGCCAGCAGTGGGGGATCGACTATCCGGGGCGGCTACACCTTC.

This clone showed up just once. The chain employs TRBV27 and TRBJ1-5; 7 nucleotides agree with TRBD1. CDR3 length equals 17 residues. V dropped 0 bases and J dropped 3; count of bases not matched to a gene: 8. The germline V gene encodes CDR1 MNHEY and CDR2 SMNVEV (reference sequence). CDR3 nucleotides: TGTGCCAGCAGTTTATCGTTCGGCAGGGGGTTCAATCAGCCCCAGCATTTT. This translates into CASSLSFGRGFNQPQHF.